These 13 T cell receptor beta chains originate from one sample sequenced in a study of shared clonotypes between healthy human individuals. Libraries were prepared by immunoSEQ multiplex PCR; TCRdb keeps only in-frame clonotypes and omits some of them. This sample has 2 million to 2.5 million clones; under 97% occur once, and the top ten carry around 0.13%. Specimen: naive CD4+ T cells sorted from blood. Subset in this sample: CD45RA+ positively selected. The receptors originated from a man aged 18 to 30 in good health.

CDR3: CASSLFQTPTDTQYF. The CDR3 DNA sequence: TGTGCCAGCAGTTTATTCCAGACCCCCACAGATACGCAGTATTTT. The chain couples TRBV28 to TRBJ2-3, with D unresolved. Per the germline V gene, CDR1 is MDHEN and CDR2 is SYDVKM. Trimming removed 1 base from V and 2 bases from J, with 10 bases in between. The CDR3 extends over 15 amino acids.

The chain has TRBV15 and TRBJ2-2; D is possibly TRBD2 (5 bases). V shed 1 base and J shed 2 bases, with 5 bases lying between them. CDR3 length equals 14 residues. Germline V CDR1 and CDR2: LNHNV, YYDKDF (reference sequence). This chain's CDR3 is CATSRASNTGELFF. DNA of the CDR3: TGTGCCACCAGCAGAGCTAGCAACACCGGGGAGCTGTTTTTT.

The chain links TRBV28 to TRBJ2-3, with 11 bases identical to TRBD1. The CDR3 length is 16 residues. V lost 5 bases, J lost 0 bases, and 4 bases stayed unmatched. CDR1 and CDR2 from the germline V gene are MDHEN and SYDVKM. The CDR3 spells CASSTRTGGSTDTQYF. The CDR3 bases are TGTGCCAGCAGTACACGGACAGGGGGCAGCACAGATACGCAGTATTTT.

The rearrangement joins TRBV15 to TRBJ2-4, with D possibly matching TRBD1 (6 bases). CDR3 length: 15 amino acids. Germline-derived CDR1 and CDR2 are LNHNV and YYDKDF (reference sequence). With 6 bases removed from V and 1 base from J, the gap between germline ends came to 13 bases. CDR3 sequence reads: CATRPRDNAKNIQYF. The CDR3 coding sequence is TGTGCCACCAGACCTCGGGACAACGCCAAAAACATTCAGTACTTC.

The chain is built from TRBV19 and TRBJ1-6; D not certain. The germline V and J ends were trimmed by 4 bases and 6 bases, with 13 bases remaining between them. CDR1 and CDR2 (germline): LNHDA, SQIVND (reference sequence). The CDR3 contains 15 residues. This chain's CDR3 is CASSTVGRGNSPLHF. In DNA, the CDR3 is TGTGCCAGTAGTACGGTCGGACGGGGTAATTCACCCCTCCACTTT.

The chain couples TRBV5-1 to TRBJ2-3; 9 nucleotides agree with TRBD2. CDR1 and CDR2 from the germline V gene are SGHRS and YFSETQ. The CDR3 is made up of 18 amino acids. Trimming cost V 7 bases and J 0 bases; bases outside gene matches: 15. The CDR3 loop is CASGLWGLALSSTDTQYF. The CDR3 DNA is TGCGCCAGCGGACTATGGGGACTAGCCCTCTCTAGCACAGATACGCAGTATTTT.

The CDR3 DNA follows: TGTGCCAGCAGTTTCGCCGGGACTAGCGGGAGATACGAGCAGTACTTC. It translates to CASSFAGTSGRYEQYF. V is TRBV7-2 and J is TRBJ2-7; 14 bases match TRBD2. J gave up 4 bases and V 6 bases, and 8 bases lay outside the gene matches. From germline, CDR1 is SGHTA and CDR2 FQGNSA. The CDR3 covers 16 residues.

The chain recombines TRBV7-2 with TRBJ1-1, with TRBD1 identical over 7 bases. Unmatched junction bases numbered 4, after V lost 5 bases and J lost 1 base. Germline V gene data show CDR1 as SGHTA and CDR2 as FQGNSA. This CDR3 is 14 amino acids long. CDR3 region: CASSAQGGNTEAFF. Written as DNA, the CDR3 is TGTGCCAGCAGCGCGCAGGGGGGGAACACTGAAGCTTTCTTT.

The V call is TRBV4-3, the J call TRBJ2-7; the D is unclear. The germline V gene encodes CDR1 LGHNA and CDR2 YSLEER. Deletions cut 0 bases from V and 0 bases from J, with 9 bases between. The CDR3 extends over 15 amino acids. CDR3: CASSQEGISSYEQYF. DNA for the CDR3: TGCGCCAGCAGCCAAGAGGGGATTAGCTCCTACGAGCAGTACTTC.

The V call is TRBV11-2, the J call TRBJ1-1; 7 bases fit TRBD1. The junction had 10 bases not matched to a gene; V was cut back by 2 bases and J by 7 bases. The CDR3 runs to 15 residues. Germline V gene lookup returns CDR1 SGHAT and CDR2 FQNNGV. The CDR3 loop is CASSLTGDRRIEAFF. The CDR3 DNA reads TGTGCCAGCAGCTTAACAGGGGACCGTAGAATTGAAGCTTTCTTT.

The rearrangement joins TRBV10-3 to TRBJ1-2; the D is unclear. Trimming shortened V by 5 bases and J by 8 bases, and 12 bases separated the two germline ends. The CDR3 contains 12 residues. CDR1 is ENHRY, CDR2 SYGVKD, per germline. In DNA form, the CDR3 reads TGTGCCATCAGTCCGGGCTCGGAGGGCTACACCTTC. It specifies CAISPGSEGYTF.

The chain carries TRBV5-4 and TRBJ2-3; perhaps TRBD2 as D (6 bases). V lost 1 base and J lost 1, with 10 bases in between. Germline lookup yields CDR1 SGHNT and CDR2 YYREEE (reference sequence). This CDR3 contains 15 residues. DNA of the CDR3: TGTGCCAGCAGCTTGTGGCGGGGCGGCACAGATACGCAGTATTTT. Protein: CASSLWRGGTDTQYF.

This clone was picked up one time. The chain has TRBV5-1 and TRBJ2-7; 8 bases fit TRBD2. Germline V gives CDR1 SGHRS, CDR2 YFSETQ. With V trimmed by 2 bases and J by 5 bases, 3 bases remained unmatched. The CDR3 spans 13 residues. The CDR3 reads CASSFRAGDEQYF. In DNA, the CDR3 is TGCGCCAGCAGCTTTAGAGCGGGGGACGAGCAGTACTTC.